The sequence of this T cell receptor beta chain was determined in a study of cytomegalovirus exposure and HLA in healthy donors. Study-level findings and limits: V- and J-gene trimming of TCR beta was linked (in a later analysis) to a missense DCLRE1C variant.

The PCR used 60 Vbeta and 13 Jbeta primers. Assay: immunoSEQ multiplex PCR; the TCRdb copy retains only in-frame clones and omits some. Found here are about 130,000 clones, 83% of them singletons; the top ten hold over 0.95%. Worth noting for this clone: Its antigen is still unknown.

Trimming took 5 bases from V and 0 from J, leaving 8 bases between them. The V gene's germline CDR1 is MNHNS and CDR2 SASEGT. The CDR3 is 15 amino acids. The V call is TRBV6-1, the J call TRBJ2-6, with a tentative D call TRBD1 (5 bases). The sample was PBMCs. The TCR originated in a girl aged 2 to 9 in good health and CMV-seronegative. CDR3 loop: CASSIGVSGANVLTF. The DNA for the CDR3 is TGTGCCAGCAGTATAGGGGTCTCTGGGGCCAACGTCCTGACTTTC.